These 29 T cell receptor beta chains were all obtained from the same sample, sequenced in a study of blood T cells in healthy people across ages. Next came a second PCR, run for about 6 to 12 cycles, which used a sample-barcoded 5' primer along with a J-beta primer mix. TCRdb redid the calling of the 5' RACE reads with MiXCR, one entry per CDR3 protein. The data contain around 1,900,000 distinct CDR3 sequences, 35% to 50% of them singletons. Source material: blood. These TCRs come from a human donor in good health.

The V and J genes are TRBV7-2 and TRBJ1-2, with D perhaps TRBD1 (5 bases). The germline gives CDR1 SGHTA, CDR2 FQGNSA. Deletions cut 0 bases from V and 3 bases from J, with 20 bases between. This CDR3 region has 18 residues. CDR3 in amino acids: CASSLAEGYGVRDYGYTF. The CDR3 bases are TGTGCCAGCAGCTTAGCAGAGGGGTACGGGGTGAGGGACTATGGCTACACCTTC.

The chain uses TRBV21-1 and TRBJ1-2; the DNA was not compared with TRBD1, the D call given in the table. TRBV21-1 is termed a pseudogene. This CDR3 has 20 amino acids. The CDR3 coding sequence is TGTGCCAGCAGCGAAAAACCTCCGGGACAGGGGCTAAGCGACTATAATGGCTACACCTTC. Translating it yields CASSEKPPGQGLSDYNGYTF.

This clonotype was observed a few times. The gene calls are TRBV7-6 and TRBJ1-2; no clear D gene. The V end was cut by 2 bases, the J end by 7 bases, with 11 bases between. Germline V gives CDR1 SGHVS, CDR2 FNYEAQ. This CDR3 contains 13 residues. The CDR3 DNA is TGTGCCAGCAGCTTACACGGGGAGGGTGGCTACACCTTC. This translates into CASSLHGEGGYTF.

V gene TRBV6-1 combines with J gene TRBJ1-1; 7 bases fit TRBD1. V was clipped by 6 bases and J by 2 bases; unmatched bases: 9. The germline V gene has CDR1 MNHNS and CDR2 SASEGT. CDR3 length equals 15 residues. CDR3 residues: CASRQGNSFNTEAFF. DNA for the CDR3: TGTGCCAGCAGACAGGGGAACTCCTTCAACACTGAAGCTTTCTTT.

This clonotype appeared a few times. V gene TRBV7-9 combines with J gene TRBJ1-2; tentatively, D is TRBD1 (5 bases). The CDR3 consists of 14 residues. Germline CDR1 SEHNR, CDR2 FQNEAQ (reference sequence). Trimming took off 2 bases at V and 9 bases at J, with 16 bases between the two ends. CDR3 sequence (DNA): TGTGCCAGCAGCTTATCGGGGCCCTCACCTCGCTACACCTTC. This gives the protein CASSLSGPSPRYTF. Drawing the rest from reference TRBV7-9 and TRBJ1-2, the complete variable domain is DTGVSQNPRHKITKRGQNVTFRCDPISEHNRLYWYRQTLGQGPEFLTYFQNEAQLEKSRLLSDRFSAERPKGSFSTLEIQRTEQGDSAMYLCASSLSGPSPRYTFGSGTRLTVV.

There are a few counts of this clonotype. J is TRBJ2-1 and V is TRBV12-3 or TRBV12-4; 11 bases are shared with TRBD2. The CDR3 runs 14 residues. J was trimmed by 13 bases and V by 4 bases; bases with no gene match: 9. CDR3 protein: CASSYTSGGLGQFF. The CDR3 bases are TGTGCCAGCAGTTATACTAGCGGGGGCCTGGGACAGTTCTTC.

This chain uses TRBV4-1 with TRBJ1-5; D remains ambiguous. V was shortened by 1 base and J by 2 bases, with 15 bases between the two germline ends. This CDR3 comprises 17 residues. Germline V gene sequence: CDR1 MGHRA, CDR2 YSYEKL. The CDR3 here is CASSQVLSTYGNQPQHF. CDR3 DNA sequence: TGCGCCAGCAGCCAAGTGTTGAGTACGTATGGCAATCAGCCCCAGCATTTT.

This chain uses TRBV20-1 with TRBJ1-1; 7 nucleotides align to TRBD1. CDR3 length: 16 residues. The V and J ends lost 1 base and 3 bases, in that order; junction bases with no gene match: 11. Per germline, CDR1 DFQATT and CDR2 SNEGSKA (reference sequence). CDR3 in amino acids: CSARGQGGWYDTEAFF. The CDR3 coding sequence is TGCAGTGCTAGAGGGCAGGGGGGGTGGTATGACACTGAAGCTTTCTTT.

The genes are TRBV7-2 and TRBJ2-3; unclear D gene. Looked up from germline, CDR1 is SGHTA and CDR2 is FQGNSA. The CDR3 length is 14 residues. V was trimmed by 2 bases and J by 5 bases, leaving 11 bases between them. The DNA of the CDR3 is TGTGCCAGCAGCTTATTAACGCCCCTAGATACGCAGTATTTT. Protein product: CASSLLTPLDTQYF.

The table lists this clonotype with a few counts. This chain links TRBV7-9 with TRBJ2-7; the D is unclear. The CDR3 extends over 15 amino acids. Germline assignment: CDR1 SEHNR and CDR2 FQNEAQ (reference sequence). V was pared by 3 bases and J by 0 bases, with 12 bases between. DNA for the CDR3: TGTGCCAGCAGCTTCGACTCCCCGGGCTCCTACGAGCAGTACTTC. Translating gives CASSFDSPGSYEQYF.

The rearrangement joins TRBV11-3 to TRBJ2-1, with 12 positions matching TRBD2. CDR1 SGHNT and CDR2 YENEEA come from the germline V gene. The CDR3 sequence is 16 residues long. V gave up 5 bases and J gave up 4 bases; unmatched junction bases: 6. The CDR3 loop reads CASSPWTSGKYNEQFF. As DNA, the CDR3 is TGTGCCAGCAGCCCCTGGACTAGCGGGAAATACAATGAGCAGTTCTTC.

The V and J genes are TRBV5-1 and TRBJ2-4; TRBD2 agrees at 8 bases. The J call may not be correct, given that the DNA end is closer to TRBJ2-7. CDR1 is SGHRS, CDR2 YFSETQ, per germline. This CDR3 contains 14 residues. In DNA form, the CDR3 reads TGCGCCAGCAGCCCTGAGGCGGGGGGCGGCGAGCAGTACTTC. Amino acids: CASSPEAGGGEQYF.

The rearrangement joins TRBV7-2 to TRBJ2-1; possibly TRBD1 or TRBD2 for D (6 bases each). This CDR3 is 12 amino acids long. Trimming cost V 5 bases and J 15 bases, with 17 bases left between them. Germline V gene sequence: CDR1 SGHTA, CDR2 FQGNSA. CDR3 sequence: CASSPRGAVGFF. The CDR3 nucleotides read TGTGCCAGCAGCCCGAGGGGGGCTGTGGGGTTCTTC.

This clonotype has more than one count but fewer than ten. This chain connects TRBV7-2 to TRBJ1-5, with TRBD1 as a possible D gene (5 bases). The CDR3 has 15 amino acids. Germline V lookup: CDR1 SGHTA, CDR2 FQGNSA. V was clipped by 5 bases and J by 4 bases, with 15 bases between them. The CDR3 DNA reads TGTGCCAGCAGCCCAAACACGGGACGGAATCAGCCCCAGCATTTT. This translates into CASSPNTGRNQPQHF.

The CDR3 nucleotides read TGTGCCAGCACCCAAGGAGGATCCTATCCCTTCTATGGCTACACCTTC. The encoded protein is CASTQGGSYPFYGYTF. The chain joins TRBV7-9 to TRBJ1-2; D gene unclear. This CDR3 has 16 residues. V lost 7 bases to trimming and J lost 4 bases, with 22 bases between them. In germline, CDR1 is SEHNR, CDR2 FQNEAQ (reference sequence).

This rearrangement joins TRBV12-3 or TRBV12-4 to TRBJ1-5; 8 bases match TRBD1. This CDR3 is built from 16 residues. J was trimmed by 4 bases and V by 6 bases; bases with no gene match: 11. CDR3 loop: CASSGGQGKLNQPQHF. DNA of the CDR3: TGTGCCAGCAGCGGAGGACAGGGCAAATTGAATCAGCCCCAGCATTTT.

The chain joins TRBV12-3 or TRBV12-4 to TRBJ2-5; 11 bases align to TRBD2. The J segment lost 7 bases and the V segment lost 7 bases, leaving 17 bases of the junction unmatched. The CDR3 contains 17 residues. CDR3 residues: CASTPQGIAGGLGTQYF. The CDR3 bases are TGTGCCAGCACCCCCCAGGGGATAGCGGGGGGGCTGGGGACCCAGTACTTC.

V is TRBV7-9 and J is TRBJ2-5; D gene ambiguous. The V and J ends lost 8 bases and 1 base respectively, with 11 bases between them. Germline values: CDR1 SEHNR, CDR2 FQNEAQ (reference sequence). The CDR3 length is 13 residues. CDR3 loop: CASRRQVQETQYF. CDR3 nucleotide sequence: TGTGCCAGCCGGCGGCAGGTCCAAGAGACCCAGTACTTC. Combining the CDR3 with reference TRBV7-9 and TRBJ2-5 gives the whole variable domain DTGVSQNPRHKITKRGQNVTFRCDPISEHNRLYWYRQTLGQGPEFLTYFQNEAQLEKSRLLSDRFSAERPKGSFSTLEIQRTEQGDSAMYLCASRRQVQETQYFGPGTRLLVL.

This clonotype was picked up a small number of times. The chain carries TRBV19 and TRBJ2-3, with 12 bases identical to TRBD2. V lost 3 bases, J lost 6 bases, and 10 bases stayed unmatched. From germline, CDR1 is LNHDA and CDR2 SQIVND (reference sequence). The CDR3 is made up of 17 amino acids. CDR3 loop: CASSIIRLAGEPDTQYF. CDR3 nucleotides: TGTGCCAGTAGTATTATCCGACTAGCGGGGGAGCCTGATACGCAGTATTTT.

Details on this clonotype: Sequence at one end of the junction differs from germline and may be a read error. The chain couples TRBV28 to TRBJ2-7, with 8 bases lining up with TRBD2. The CDR3 runs 14 residues. CDR1 and CDR2 from the germline V gene are MDHEN and SYDVKM. CDR3 DNA: TGTGCCGGCAGTTTAGCGGGGAGCTCCTACGAGCAGTACTTC. Its protein is CAGSLAGSSYEQYF. The full variable domain, completed using reference TRBV28 and TRBJ2-7, is DVKVTQSSRYLVKRTGEKVFLECVQDMDHENMFWYRQDPGLGLRLIYFSYDVKMKEKGDIPEGYSVSREKKERFSLILESASTNQTSMYLCAGSLAGSSYEQYFGPGTRLTVT.

This chain uses TRBV6-5 with TRBJ1-1; perhaps TRBD1 as D (5 bases). The CDR3 has 13 amino acids. From germline, CDR1 is MNHEY and CDR2 SVGAGI. V lost 8 bases and J 7 bases, leaving 17 bases between the germline ends. The CDR3 nucleotides read TGTGCCAGCCGCCGGGGAGGGGAGGGTGAAGCTTTCTTT. Protein: CASRRGGEGEAFF.

V gene TRBV9 combines with J gene TRBJ2-3, with D perhaps TRBD2 (5 bases). Trimming left V 0 bases short and J 3 bases short, with 8 bases between. Germline lookup yields CDR1 SGDLS and CDR2 YYNGEE. This CDR3 is built from 14 residues. Written as DNA, the CDR3 is TGTGCCAGCAGCGTAGCGGGGTTGACAGATACGCAGTATTTT. Protein: CASSVAGLTDTQYF.

This clonotype has a handful of counts. The gene calls are TRBV5-1 and TRBJ2-6, with TRBD1 as a possible D gene (5 bases). From germline, CDR1 is SGHRS and CDR2 YFSETQ. The CDR3 loop spans 18 amino acids. V was shortened by 1 base and J by 3 bases, with 17 bases between the two germline ends. The CDR3 region is CASSLSVGDSYGANVLTF. CDR3 coding DNA: TGCGCCAGCAGCTTGTCGGTAGGAGACAGCTATGGGGCCAACGTCCTGACTTTC.

This clonotype was observed a few times. The V and J genes are TRBV6-5 and TRBJ1-2; D possibly corresponds to TRBD1 (6 bases). CDR1 is MNHEY and CDR2 is SVGAGI in the germline V gene. The CDR3 has 16 amino acids. The V and J ends lost 2 bases and 4 bases respectively, with 17 bases between them. CDR3 sequence: CASSYTDSPNTYGYTF. The CDR3 nucleotides are TGTGCCAGCAGTTACACGGACAGCCCTAACACCTATGGCTACACCTTC.

The chain couples TRBV6-6 to TRBJ2-5, with D unresolved. Per germline, CDR1 MNHNY and CDR2 SVGAGI (reference sequence). This CDR3 region has 13 residues. Trimming left V 3 bases short and J 5 bases short, with 10 bases between. The CDR3 here is CASSYQVSETQYF. In DNA, the CDR3 is TGTGCCAGCAGTTATCAGGTCTCGGAGACCCAGTACTTC.

The table lists this clonotype with a count of one. Lacking the conserved final phenylalanine or tryptophan, this CDR3 likely reflects a read error. The chain has TRBV7-3 and TRBJ2-3, with D possibly being TRBD1 (6 bases). The CDR3 runs to 15 residues. V lost 4 bases and J lost 2, with 13 bases in between. Germline CDR1 and CDR2: SGHTA and FQGTGA. The CDR3 is CASSSQQGDTDTQYV. The CDR3 DNA follows: TGTGCCAGCAGCTCCCAACAGGGTGACACAGATACGCAGTATGTT.

The chain couples TRBV12-3 or TRBV12-4 to TRBJ1-1; 12 nucleotides align to TRBD1. CDR3 length equals 17 residues. J was trimmed by 1 base and V by 1 base; bases with no gene match: 4. As DNA, the CDR3 is TGTGCCAGCAGTTTAGGGGGACAGGGGGCTCGGAACACTGAAGCTTTCTTT. Translating it yields CASSLGGQGARNTEAFF.

This chain uses TRBV28 with TRBJ2-3, with unresolved D. The CDR3 is 16 residues long. V shed 4 bases and J shed 0 bases, with 14 bases lying between them. The germline gives CDR1 MDHEN, CDR2 SYDVKM. The CDR3 is CASSSSPIASTDTQYF. CDR3 DNA sequence: TGTGCCAGCAGTTCATCTCCGATCGCTAGCACAGATACGCAGTATTTT. The whole variable domain, remainder taken from reference TRBV28 and TRBJ2-3, is DVKVTQSSRYLVKRTGEKVFLECVQDMDHENMFWYRQDPGLGLRLIYFSYDVKMKEKGDIPEGYSVSREKKERFSLILESASTNQTSMYLCASSSSPIASTDTQYFGPGTRLTVL.

This clonotype was detected only a few times. This chain connects TRBV6-2 or TRBV6-3 to TRBJ1-4, with TRBD1 identical over 9 bases. Unmatched junction bases numbered 14, after V lost 8 bases and J lost 10 bases. The CDR3 extends over 15 amino acids. The germline V gene has CDR1 MNHEY and CDR2 SVGEGT. CDR3 in DNA: TGTGCCAGCGCACCCCTGGGGACAGGGTCTCGAAAACTGTTTTTT. It encodes CASAPLGTGSRKLFF.